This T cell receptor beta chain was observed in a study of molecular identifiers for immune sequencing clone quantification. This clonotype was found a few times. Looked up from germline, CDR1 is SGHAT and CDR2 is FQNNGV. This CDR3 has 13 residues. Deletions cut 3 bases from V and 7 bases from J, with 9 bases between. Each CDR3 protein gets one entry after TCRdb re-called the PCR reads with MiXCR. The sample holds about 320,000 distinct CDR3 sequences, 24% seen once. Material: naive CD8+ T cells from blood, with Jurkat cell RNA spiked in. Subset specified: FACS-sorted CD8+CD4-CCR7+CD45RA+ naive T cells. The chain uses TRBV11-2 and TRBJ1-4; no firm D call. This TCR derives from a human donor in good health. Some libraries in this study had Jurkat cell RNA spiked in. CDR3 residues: CASSFPSGEKLFF. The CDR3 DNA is TGTGCCAGCAGCTTTCCTAGTGGTGAAAAACTGTTTTTT. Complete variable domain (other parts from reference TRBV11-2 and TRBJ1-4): EAGVAQSPRYKIIEKRQSVAFWCNPISGHATLYWYQQILGQGPKLLIQFQNNGVVDDSQLPKDRFSAERLKGVDSTLKIQPAKLEDSAVYLCASSFPSGEKLFFGSGTQLSVL.